This is a list of T cell receptor beta chains from one sample in a study of T-cell memory formation after mild COVID-19. TCRdb re-called the 5' RACE reads through MiXCR, storing one row per CDR3 protein. This table holds some 150,000 distinct CDR3 sequences, about 23% found once. What was sequenced was PBMCs or a T cell subset sorted from them (not recorded which). Receptors originate from an adult woman who had mild COVID-19 (a few samples of this study predate the infection). Cell type and time point are not known. Each CDR3 is given with its conserved first and last residue. Each record gives: D gene, V gene, clone size, J gene, CDR3 protein, CDR3 DNA. The D gene is left open where the match is weak. The listing skips clone size in some rows; elsewhere it reads once, few, many or a size class.

>TRBD1|TRBV6-6|NA|TRBJ1-1
CASSYPTGLNTEAFF
TGTGCCAGCAGTTACCCGACAGGGCTGAACACTGAAGCTTTCTTT
>NA|TRBV2|few|TRBJ2-7
CASSDRAGDEQYF
TGTGCCAGCAGTGACAGGGCCGGAGACGAGCAGTACTTC
>NA|TRBV7-8|NA|TRBJ2-2
CASSQEQNTGELFF
TGTGCCAGCAGCCAAGAACAGAACACCGGGGAGCTGTTTTTT
>NA|TRBV24-1|NA|TRBJ2-1
CATSDYSEREQFF
TGTGCCACCAGTGATTATTCGGAGCGGGAGCAGTTCTTC
>NA|TRBV7-8|NA|TRBJ2-3
CASSLDTLDTQYF
TGTGCCAGCAGCTTAGATACTCTGGATACGCAGTATTTT
>NA|TRBV6-5|NA|TRBJ2-3
CASSYQGTDTQYF
TGTGCCAGCAGTTACCAGGGCACAGATACGCAGTATTTT
>NA|TRBV5-6|NA|TRBJ1-4
CASSSGPNEKLFF
TGTGCCAGCAGCTCGGGACCTAATGAAAAACTGTTTTTT
>NA|TRBV7-6|few|TRBJ2-5
CASSFGLVQETQYF
TGTGCCAGCAGCTTTGGACTGGTACAAGAGACCCAGTACTTC
>NA|TRBV4-3|NA|TRBJ2-3
CASSPEGSTDTQYF
TGCGCCAGCAGCCCCGAGGGTAGCACAGATACGCAGTATTTT
>NA|TRBV30|few|TRBJ1-1
CAWSVGGDTEAFF
TGTGCCTGGAGTGTAGGGGGGGATACTGAAGCTTTCTTT
>NA|TRBV20-1|NA|TRBJ2-3
CSAPVPLDTQYF
TGCAGTGCTCCGGTTCCGTTAGATACGCAGTATTTT
>NA|TRBV12-3/TRBV12-4|many|TRBJ2-3
CASSPSTDTQYF
TGTGCCAGCAGCCCCAGCACAGATACGCAGTATTTT
>NA|TRBV20-1|NA|TRBJ2-7
CSATPGALQGYEQYF
TGCAGTGCTACCCCCGGGGCCCTTCAGGGGTACGAGCAGTACTTC
>NA|TRBV29-1|NA|TRBJ2-7
CSGRDGTYEQYF
TGCAGCGGCCGGGACGGAACCTACGAGCAGTACTTC
>NA|TRBV7-9|NA|TRBJ2-7
CASSLDATYEQYF
TGTGCCAGCAGCTTAGACGCGACTTACGAGCAGTACTTC
>NA|TRBV27|many|TRBJ1-1
CASSLTRNTEAFF
TGTGCCAGCAGTTTAACGAGGAACACTGAAGCTTTCTTT